The 23 T cell receptor beta chains below were found in one sample sequenced in a study of T-cell memory formation after mild COVID-19. MiXCR, applied by TCRdb to the 5' RACE reads, yields one record per CDR3 protein. The sample includes 350,000 to 550,000 distinct CDR3 sequences, 18% of them seen just once. Sequenced material: PBMCs or a T cell subset sorted from them (not recorded which). The source is a man younger than 35 who had mild COVID-19 (a few samples of this study predate the infection). Cell type and time point are not known.

Note on this clonotype: One end of the junction fails to match germline, which may point to a read error. The V gene is TRBV18, the J gene TRBJ2-5; 10 nucleotides align to TRBD2. The CDR3 has 15 residues. Germline V lookup: CDR1 KGHSH, CDR2 LQKENI. CDR3 nucleotide sequence: TGTGCCAGCTCGCCACGGACTAGCGGACAAGAGACCCAGTACTTC. Encoded protein: CASSPRTSGQETQYF.

This clonotype was counted a few times. J is TRBJ1-1 and V is TRBV20-1, with TRBD1 matching 10 bases. This CDR3 is built from 13 residues. Germline loops: CDR1 DFQATT, CDR2 SNEGSKA (reference sequence). V gave up 3 bases and J gave up 11 bases; unmatched junction bases: 9. CDR3 DNA sequence: TGCAGTGCTAGGCGTCCGGGACAGGGGATTGCTTTCTTT. Its protein is CSARRPGQGIAFF.

This clonotype was detected a few times. The rearrangement uses TRBV5-1 and TRBJ2-5; D is ambiguous. V was pared by 0 bases and J by 0 bases, with 9 bases between. Germline V gives CDR1 SGHRS, CDR2 YFSETQ. The CDR3 is 15 amino acids. In DNA form, the CDR3 reads TGCGCCAGCAGCTTGGCCTGGAGAGACCAAGAGACCCAGTACTTC. Translated: CASSLAWRDQETQYF.

This clonotype occurred a few times. The J gene is TRBJ1-6, the V gene TRBV20-1; D unclear. V lost 0 bases, J lost 6 bases, and 6 bases lay in between. The CDR3 sequence is 13 residues long. Germline V gives CDR1 DFQATT, CDR2 SNEGSKA (reference sequence). DNA for the CDR3: TGCAGTGCTAGAGACCCCAGTAATTCACCCCTCCACTTT. This gives the protein CSARDPSNSPLHF.

This clonotype was detected ten times or more. The chain employs TRBV9 and TRBJ2-5, with D maybe TRBD2 (6 bases). V gave up 2 bases and J gave up 7 bases, with 15 bases separating them. The CDR3 consists of 14 residues. The germline gives CDR1 SGDLS, CDR2 YYNGEE. The CDR3 bases are TGTGCCAGCAGCGTTAGCGGTCCGCCTGGGACCCAGTACTTC. Its protein product is CASSVSGPPGTQYF.

This clonotype was picked up a small number of times. The chain joins TRBV5-1 to TRBJ2-5; the match to TRBD1 covers 7 bases. The V segment lost 2 bases and the J segment 5 bases; nucleotides outside the gene matches: 6. There are 14 residues in the CDR3. Germline CDR1 SGHRS, CDR2 YFSETQ. CDR3 protein: CASSLQGIGETQYF. CDR3 DNA: TGCGCCAGCAGCTTACAGGGGATTGGGGAGACCCAGTACTTC. The full variable domain, with the rest looked up from reference TRBV5-1 and TRBJ2-5, is KAGVTQTPRYLIKTRGQQVTLSCSPISGHRSVSWYQQTPGQGLQFLFEYFSETQRNKGNFPGRFSGRQFSNSRSEMNVSTLELGDSALYLCASSLQGIGETQYFGPGTRLLVL.

The rearrangement links TRBV15 to TRBJ2-5, with D possibly called TRBD1 or TRBD2 (5 bases each). Germline V CDR1 and CDR2: LNHNV, YYDKDF (reference sequence). This CDR3 has 17 residues. Trimming left V 0 bases short and J 1 base short, with 15 bases between. As DNA, the CDR3 is TGTGCCACCAGCAGAGATAGGCTAGATGGGACCCAAGAGACCCAGTACTTC. This sequence encodes CATSRDRLDGTQETQYF.

CDR3 loop: CASSVYYRARYEQYF. CDR3 DNA: TGTGCCAGCAGTGTATATTACAGGGCGCGCTACGAGCAGTACTTC. The chain employs TRBV25-1 and TRBJ2-7; tentatively, D is TRBD1 (6 bases). Trimming cost V 4 bases and J 3 bases, with 16 bases left between them. Germline values: CDR1 MGHDK, CDR2 SYGVNS. The CDR3 is 15 residues long.

The rearrangement joins TRBV6-5 to TRBJ2-7; 12 nucleotides line up with TRBD2. CDR3 size: 15 residues. The germline CDR1 and CDR2 sequences are MNHEY and SVGAGI. Trimming at V came to 2 bases and at J to 2 bases, leaving 1 base not matched to a gene. Here the CDR3 DNA reads TGTGCCAGCAGTTACGCTAGCGGGGGGGCCTACGAGCAGTACTTC. This translates into CASSYASGGAYEQYF.

The rearrangement uses TRBV6-1 and TRBJ1-2, with 7 nucleotides matching TRBD1. Trimming cost V 4 bases and J 7 bases; bases outside gene matches: 9. The length of the CDR3 is 14 residues. The V gene's germline CDR1 is MNHNS and CDR2 SASEGT. The CDR3 loop is CASSAGTVEGGYTF. DNA for the CDR3: TGTGCCAGCAGTGCCGGGACAGTGGAGGGTGGCTACACCTTC.

This clonotype was picked up a small number of times. This chain connects TRBV29-1 to TRBJ2-1; D remains ambiguous. Trimming cost V 2 bases and J 10 bases, with 12 bases left between them. From germline, CDR1 is SQVTM and CDR2 ANQGSEA. CDR3 length: 12 residues. The CDR3 DNA is TGCAGCGTTGAACGGCCCGAGGTGGAGCAGTTCTTC. It is translated as CSVERPEVEQFF.

The V and J genes are TRBV6-2 or TRBV6-3 and TRBJ1-2, with D uncertain. Trimming pared 6 bases from V and 4 bases from J, leaving 9 bases between. Germline V gene lookup returns CDR1 MNHEY and CDR2 SVGEGT. The CDR3 is 12 amino acids. The CDR3 DNA sequence: TGTGCCAGCAGCCGAAAACTCTATGGCTACACCTTC. Translation gives CASSRKLYGYTF.

At least ten counts were recorded for this clonotype. The chain employs TRBV12-3 or TRBV12-4 and TRBJ1-5; D is undetermined. There are 13 residues in the CDR3. The V and J ends lost 6 bases and 3 bases respectively, with 9 bases between them. In DNA, the CDR3 is TGTGCCAGCAGCCTGAGAGTCAATCAGCCCCAGCATTTT. It translates to CASSLRVNQPQHF.

This clonotype was observed a handful of times. The J gene is TRBJ2-7, the V gene TRBV7-9, with a tentative D call TRBD1 (6 bases). V was pared by 4 bases and J by 2 bases, with 9 bases between. CDR3 length equals 13 residues. CDR1 SEHNR and CDR2 FQNEAQ come from the germline V gene (reference sequence). The CDR3 DNA reads as TGTGCCAGCAGCTCCGGGACAACCTACGAGCAGTACGTC. Its protein is CASSSGTTYEQYV.

A few counts support this clonotype. The V call is TRBV20-1, the J call TRBJ2-3, with 7 bases aligning to TRBD2. Germline assignment: CDR1 DFQATT and CDR2 SNEGSKA (reference sequence). V shed 7 bases, J shed 2 bases, and the junction held 6 bases outside the gene matches. The CDR3 extends over 13 amino acids. The CDR3 sequence: CSVTSAATDTQYF. The CDR3 DNA reads TGCAGTGTTACTAGCGCCGCCACAGATACGCAGTATTTT.

CDR3 coding DNA: TGTGCCAGCAGTCCCCTCCGAATGGATGGCTACACCTTC. It yields the protein CASSPLRMDGYTF. This chain uses TRBV6-5 with TRBJ1-2; D is unresolved. Trimming removed 5 bases from V and 6 bases from J, with 13 bases in between. This CDR3 contains 13 residues. CDR1 and CDR2 (germline): MNHEY, SVGAGI.

This chain links TRBV29-1 with TRBJ1-2; 10 bases align to TRBD1. This CDR3 comprises 16 residues. Germline-derived CDR1 and CDR2 are SQVTM and ANQGSEA. Germline trimming cut 2 bases from V and 6 bases from J; bases unmatched to any gene: 12. In DNA form, the CDR3 reads TGCAGCGTTGAAAACTTTGGGACAGGGGTGAACGATGGCTACACCTTC. It encodes CSVENFGTGVNDGYTF.

The V and J genes are TRBV5-1 and TRBJ1-2; TRBD1 matches 7 bases. The germline CDR1 and CDR2 sequences are SGHRS and YFSETQ. V was pared by 4 bases and J by 4 bases, with 7 bases of the junction left unmatched. The CDR3 runs to 14 residues. The CDR3 DNA sequence: TGCGCCAGCAGCACTACAGGGGAGGTCTATGGCTACACCTTC. It codes for CASSTTGEVYGYTF.

This clonotype was counted once. This chain links TRBV7-2 with TRBJ2-7; no clear D gene. Germline V gene lookup returns CDR1 SGHTA and CDR2 FQGNSA. This CDR3 has 15 residues. V dropped 1 base and J dropped 2 bases, with 12 bases sitting between them. The CDR3 reads CASSLVPRGTYEQYV. The CDR3 DNA reads TGTGCCAGCAGCTTAGTTCCCCGTGGCACCTACGAGCAGTACGTC.

This chain links TRBV5-1 with TRBJ2-7; D might be TRBD1 or TRBD2, each matching 5 bases. The CDR3 is 13 residues long. The V end was cut by 4 bases, the J end by 7 bases, with 15 bases between. CDR1 is SGHRS, CDR2 YFSETQ, per germline. CDR3 region: CASSPSGLREQYV. The CDR3 coding sequence is TGCGCCAGCAGCCCCTCGGGGCTCCGTGAGCAGTACGTC.

This clonotype has a handful of counts. This chain links TRBV4-3 with TRBJ2-3, with D maybe TRBD1 (6 bases). There are 16 residues in the CDR3. The V gene lost 4 bases and the J gene lost 5 bases, with 19 bases spanning the gap. The V gene's germline CDR1 is LGHNA and CDR2 YSLEER. The CDR3 DNA reads as TGCGCCAGCAGCCGATGGGGGCAAAGAGAGGGAGATACGCAGTATTTT. Protein product: CASSRWGQREGDTQYF.

This clonotype came up a few times. This chain links TRBV7-9 with TRBJ1-2, with D possibly being TRBD1 (6 bases). The V gene lost 8 bases and the J gene lost 4 bases, with 14 bases spanning the gap. Per the germline V gene, CDR1 is SEHNR and CDR2 is FQNEAQ (reference sequence). The CDR3 extends over 13 amino acids. DNA for the CDR3: TGTGCCAGCGGCGTTGAAGGGGGCTATGGCTACACCTTC. Its protein product is CASGVEGGYGYTF. Together with reference TRBV7-9 and TRBJ1-2, the CDR3 gives the full variable domain: DTGVSQNPRHKITKRGQNVTFRCDPISEHNRLYWYRQTLGQGPEFLTYFQNEAQLEKSRLLSDRFSAERPKGSFSTLEIQRTEQGDSAMYLCASGVEGGYGYTFGSGTRLTVV.

The sample holds a few counts of this clonotype. This chain connects TRBV4-2 to TRBJ1-1, with TRBD1 matching over 8 bases. This CDR3 is 15 amino acids long. V gave up 10 bases and J gave up 1 base; unmatched junction bases: 11. From germline, CDR1 is LGHNA and CDR2 YNFKEQ. CDR3 bases: TGTGCCACCGGACAGGGAGAGCCATGGAACACTGAAGCTTTCTTT. Its translation is CATGQGEPWNTEAFF.